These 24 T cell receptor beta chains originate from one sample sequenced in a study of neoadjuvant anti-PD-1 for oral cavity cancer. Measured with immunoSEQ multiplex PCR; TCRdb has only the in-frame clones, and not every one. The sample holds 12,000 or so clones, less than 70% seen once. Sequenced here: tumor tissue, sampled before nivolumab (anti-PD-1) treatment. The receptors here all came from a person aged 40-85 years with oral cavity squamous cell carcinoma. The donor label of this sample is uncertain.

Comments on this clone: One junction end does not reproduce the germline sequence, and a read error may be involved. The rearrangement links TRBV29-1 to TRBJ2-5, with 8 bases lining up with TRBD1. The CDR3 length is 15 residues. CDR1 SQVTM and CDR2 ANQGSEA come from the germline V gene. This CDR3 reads CSVARTGSFQETRYF. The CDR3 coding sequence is TGCAGCGTAGCTAGGACAGGGTCCTTCCAAGAGACCCGGTACTTC. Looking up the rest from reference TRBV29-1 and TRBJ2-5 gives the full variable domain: SAVISQKPSRDICQRGTSLTIQCQVDSQVTMMFWYRQQPGQSLTLIATANQGSEATYESGFVIDKFPISRPNLTFSTLTVSNMSPEDSSIYLCSVARTGSFQETRYFGPGTRLLVL.

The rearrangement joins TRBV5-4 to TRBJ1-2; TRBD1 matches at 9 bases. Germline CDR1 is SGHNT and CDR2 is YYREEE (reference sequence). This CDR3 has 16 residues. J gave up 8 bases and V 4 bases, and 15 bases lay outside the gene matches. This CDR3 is CASSLRQVTGGGGYTF. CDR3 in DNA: TGTGCCAGCAGCCTTCGACAGGTGACAGGGGGAGGCGGCTACACCTTC.

The CDR3: CASREPGTEAFF. DNA of the CDR3: TGTGCCAGCCGGGAACCCGGCACTGAAGCTTTCTTT. The chain joins TRBV6-6 to TRBJ1-1; no clear D. The CDR3 contains 12 residues. V dropped 8 bases and J dropped 4 bases, with 11 bases sitting between them. CDR1 and CDR2 from the germline V gene are MNHNY and SVGAGI (reference sequence).

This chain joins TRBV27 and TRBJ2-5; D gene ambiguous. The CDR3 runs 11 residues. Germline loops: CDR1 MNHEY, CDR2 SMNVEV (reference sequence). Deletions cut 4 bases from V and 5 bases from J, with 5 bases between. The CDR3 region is CASSYMETQYF. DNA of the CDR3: TGTGCCAGCAGTTACATGGAGACCCAGTACTTC.

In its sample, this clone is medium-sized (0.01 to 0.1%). CDR3 in amino acids: CASSSLLGGSGANVLTF. CDR3 sequence (DNA): TGCGCCAGCAGCTCCCTTCTCGGGGGATCGGGGGCCAACGTCCTGACTTTC. The chain joins TRBV5-1 to TRBJ2-6, with TRBD2 as a possible D gene (6 bases). The germline CDR1 and CDR2 sequences are SGHRS and YFSETQ. V lost 3 bases and J 4 bases, leaving 17 bases between the germline ends. This CDR3 comprises 17 residues.

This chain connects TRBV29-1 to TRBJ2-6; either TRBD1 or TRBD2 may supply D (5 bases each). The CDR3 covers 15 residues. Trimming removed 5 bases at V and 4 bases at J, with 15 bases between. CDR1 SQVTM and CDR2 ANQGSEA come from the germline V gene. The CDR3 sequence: CSVYQGGGGANVLTF. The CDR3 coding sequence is TGCAGCGTTTACCAGGGTGGAGGAGGGGCCAACGTCCTGACTTTC.

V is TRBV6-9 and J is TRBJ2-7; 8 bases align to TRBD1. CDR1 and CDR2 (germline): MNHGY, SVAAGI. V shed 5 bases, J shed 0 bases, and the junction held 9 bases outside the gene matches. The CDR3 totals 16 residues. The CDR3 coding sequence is TGTGCCAGCAGTGAATTTGAGGGACAGGCCTCCTACGAGCAGTACTTC. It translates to CASSEFEGQASYEQYF.

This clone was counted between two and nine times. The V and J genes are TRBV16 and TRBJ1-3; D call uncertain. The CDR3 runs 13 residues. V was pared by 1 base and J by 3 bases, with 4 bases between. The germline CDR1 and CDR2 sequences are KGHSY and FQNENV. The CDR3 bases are TGTGCCAGCAGCCAATTCCGTGGAAACACCATATATTTT. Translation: CASSQFRGNTIYF.

DNA for the CDR3: TGTGCCAGCCTGGCATCCAGGGGTGAAGCTTTCTTT. It encodes CASLASRGEAFF. The genes are TRBV28 and TRBJ1-1, with TRBD1 as a possible D gene (6 bases). Trimming cost V 8 bases and J 7 bases, with 14 bases left between them. This CDR3 has 12 amino acids. CDR1 and CDR2 (germline): MDHEN, SYDVKM.

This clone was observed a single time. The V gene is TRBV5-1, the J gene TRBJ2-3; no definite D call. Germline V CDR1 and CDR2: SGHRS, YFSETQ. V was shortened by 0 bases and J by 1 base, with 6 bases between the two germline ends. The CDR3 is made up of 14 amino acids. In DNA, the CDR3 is TGCGCCAGCAGCTTGGGGGCAGGCACAGATACGCAGTATTTT. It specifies CASSLGAGTDTQYF.

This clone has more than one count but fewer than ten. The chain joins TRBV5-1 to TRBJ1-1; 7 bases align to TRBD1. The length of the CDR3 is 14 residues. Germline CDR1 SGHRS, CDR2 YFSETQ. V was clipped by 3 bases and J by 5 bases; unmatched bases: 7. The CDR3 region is CASSSYPGGTEAFF. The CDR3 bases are TGCGCCAGCAGCTCTTATCCAGGGGGGACTGAAGCTTTCTTT. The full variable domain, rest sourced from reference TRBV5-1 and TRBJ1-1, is KAGVTQTPRYLIKTRGQQVTLSCSPISGHRSVSWYQQTPGQGLQFLFEYFSETQRNKGNFPGRFSGRQFSNSRSEMNVSTLELGDSALYLCASSSYPGGTEAFFGQGTRLTVV.

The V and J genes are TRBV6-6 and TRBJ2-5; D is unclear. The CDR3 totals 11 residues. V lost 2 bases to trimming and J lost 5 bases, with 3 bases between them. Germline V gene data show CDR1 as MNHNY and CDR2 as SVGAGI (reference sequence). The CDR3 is CASSYGETQYF. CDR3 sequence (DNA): TGTGCCAGCAGTTACGGCGAGACCCAGTACTTC.

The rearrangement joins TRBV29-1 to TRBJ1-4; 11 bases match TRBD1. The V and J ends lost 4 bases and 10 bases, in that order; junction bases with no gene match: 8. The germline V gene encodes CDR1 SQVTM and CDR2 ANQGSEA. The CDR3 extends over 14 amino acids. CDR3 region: CSVALDRGLRKLFF. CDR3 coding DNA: TGCAGCGTTGCATTGGACAGGGGGCTTAGAAAACTGTTTTTT. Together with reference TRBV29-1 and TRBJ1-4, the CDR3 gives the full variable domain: SAVISQKPSRDICQRGTSLTIQCQVDSQVTMMFWYRQQPGQSLTLIATANQGSEATYESGFVIDKFPISRPNLTFSTLTVSNMSPEDSSIYLCSVALDRGLRKLFFGSGTQLSVL.

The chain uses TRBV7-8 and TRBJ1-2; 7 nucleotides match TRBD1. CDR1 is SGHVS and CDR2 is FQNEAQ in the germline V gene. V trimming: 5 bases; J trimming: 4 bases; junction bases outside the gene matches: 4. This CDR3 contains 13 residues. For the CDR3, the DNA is TGTGCCAGCAGCCCCAGGGGGGGCTATGGCTACACCTTC. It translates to CASSPRGGYGYTF.

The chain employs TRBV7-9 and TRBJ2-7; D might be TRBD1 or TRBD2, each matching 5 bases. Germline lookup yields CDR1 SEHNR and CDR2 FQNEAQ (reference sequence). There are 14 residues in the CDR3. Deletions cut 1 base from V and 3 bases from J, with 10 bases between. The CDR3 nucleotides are TGTGCCAGCAGCTTAGGGGGGAACCGCTACGAGCAGTACTTC. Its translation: CASSLGGNRYEQYF. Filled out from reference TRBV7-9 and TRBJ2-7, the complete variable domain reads DTGVSQNPRHKITKRGQNVTFRCDPISEHNRLYWYRQTLGQGPEFLTYFQNEAQLEKSRLLSDRFSAERPKGSFSTLEIQRTEQGDSAMYLCASSLGGNRYEQYFGPGTRLTVT.

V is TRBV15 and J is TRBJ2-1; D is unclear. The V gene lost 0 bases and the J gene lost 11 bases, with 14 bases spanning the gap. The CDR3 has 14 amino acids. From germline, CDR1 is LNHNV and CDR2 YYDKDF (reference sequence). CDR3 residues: CATSRDNGPLKQFF. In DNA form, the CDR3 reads TGTGCCACCAGCAGAGATAATGGCCCCCTGAAGCAGTTCTTC.

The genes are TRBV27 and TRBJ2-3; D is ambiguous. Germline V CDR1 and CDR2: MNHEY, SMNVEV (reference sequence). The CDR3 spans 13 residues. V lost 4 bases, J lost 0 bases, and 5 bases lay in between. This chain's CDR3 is CASSWASTDTQYF. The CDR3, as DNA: TGTGCCAGCAGTTGGGCTAGCACAGATACGCAGTATTTT.

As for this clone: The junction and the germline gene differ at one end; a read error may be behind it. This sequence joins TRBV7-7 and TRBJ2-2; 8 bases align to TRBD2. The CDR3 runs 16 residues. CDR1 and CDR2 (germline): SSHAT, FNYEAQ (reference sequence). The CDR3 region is CASSLDGRAGGGELFF. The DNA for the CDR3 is TGTGCTAGCAGCTTAGACGGGAGGGCCGGAGGCGGGGAGCTGTTTTTT. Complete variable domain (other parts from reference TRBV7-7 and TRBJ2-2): GAGVSQSPRYKVTKRGQDVTLRCDPISSHATLYWYQQALGQGPEFLTYFNYEAQPDKSGLPSDRFSAERPEGSISTLTIQRTEQRDSAMYRCASSLDGRAGGGELFFGEGSRLTVL.

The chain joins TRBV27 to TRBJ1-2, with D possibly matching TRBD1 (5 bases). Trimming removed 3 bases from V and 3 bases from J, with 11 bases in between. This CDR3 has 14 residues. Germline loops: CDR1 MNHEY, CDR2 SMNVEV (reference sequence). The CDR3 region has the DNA TGTGCCAGCAGTTTTCTCGGGGGATACTATGGCTACACCTTC. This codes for CASSFLGGYYGYTF.

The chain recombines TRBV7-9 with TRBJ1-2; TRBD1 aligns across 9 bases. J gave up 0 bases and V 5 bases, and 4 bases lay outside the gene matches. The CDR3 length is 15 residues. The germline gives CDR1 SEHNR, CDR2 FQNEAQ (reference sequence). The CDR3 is CASSPRTGANYGYTF. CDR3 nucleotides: TGTGCCAGCAGCCCTCGGACAGGGGCTAACTATGGCTACACCTTC.

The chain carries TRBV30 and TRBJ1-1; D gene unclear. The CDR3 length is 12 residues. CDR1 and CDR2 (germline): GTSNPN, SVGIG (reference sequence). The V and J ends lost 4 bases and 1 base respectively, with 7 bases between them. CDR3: CAWNDGNTEAFF. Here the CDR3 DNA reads TGTGCCTGGAATGACGGGAACACTGAAGCTTTCTTT. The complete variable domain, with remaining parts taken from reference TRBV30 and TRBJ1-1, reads SQTIHQWPATLVQPVGSPLSLECTVEGTSNPNLYWYRQAAGRGLQLLFYSVGIGQISSEVPQNLSASRPQDRQFILSSKKLLLSDSGFYLCAWNDGNTEAFFGQGTRLTVV.

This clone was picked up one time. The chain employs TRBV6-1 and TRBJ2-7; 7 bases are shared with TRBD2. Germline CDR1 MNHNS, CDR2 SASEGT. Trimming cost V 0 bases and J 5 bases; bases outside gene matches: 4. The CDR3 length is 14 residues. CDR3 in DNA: TGTGCCAGCAGTGAAGCACGGGGGGTCCACGAGCAGTACTTC. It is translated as CASSEARGVHEQYF.

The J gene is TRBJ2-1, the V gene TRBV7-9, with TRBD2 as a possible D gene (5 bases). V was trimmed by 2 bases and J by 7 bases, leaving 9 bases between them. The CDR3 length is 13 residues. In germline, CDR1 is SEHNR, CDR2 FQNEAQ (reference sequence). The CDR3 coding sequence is TGTGCCAGCAGCTTATACACTAGGAATGAGCAGTTCTTC. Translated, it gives CASSLYTRNEQFF. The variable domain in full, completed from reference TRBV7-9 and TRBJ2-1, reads DTGVSQNPRHKITKRGQNVTFRCDPISEHNRLYWYRQTLGQGPEFLTYFQNEAQLEKSRLLSDRFSAERPKGSFSTLEIQRTEQGDSAMYLCASSLYTRNEQFFGPGTRLTVL.

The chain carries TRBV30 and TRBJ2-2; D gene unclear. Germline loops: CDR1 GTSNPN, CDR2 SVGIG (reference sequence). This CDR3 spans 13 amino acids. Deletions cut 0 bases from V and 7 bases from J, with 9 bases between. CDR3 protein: CAWSVRGDGELFF. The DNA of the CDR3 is TGTGCCTGGAGTGTACGCGGAGACGGGGAGCTGTTTTTT.